This entry is about one TCR beta chain. What it binds is not known. Mismatch with germline at one junction end may stem from a read error. The sample belongs to a study of tumor-infiltrating lymphocytes in primary liver carcinoma. Production of TCR beta cDNA used approximately 480 ng total RNA together with a constant-region primer. Slightly modified ARM-PCR with three nested multiplex PCR rounds yielded TCR beta libraries. Using its own MiXCR run on the multiplex PCR reads, TCRdb lists one record per CDR3 protein. The table has some 110,000 distinct CDR3 sequences, about four fifths seen once. Extraction of RNA together with DNA used roughly 18-32 mg of unsorted bulk tissue. Resecting the tumor surgically was how the patients' primary liver carcinoma was treated. In every tumor sample, viable tumor cells made up over 80%. Study outcomes and limitations: The study found only about 7.5-25% of top clones in all five tumor regions. Compared with blood, tumor repertoires held significantly more in their top 250 clones.

The sequenced sample was liver tumor tissue from sampling region 3. Sample subset: tumor region T3, left-lateral pole. The clonotype comes from a man in his forties with primary liver carcinoma and hepatitis B virus infection.

CDR3 DNA: TGCGCCAGCAGCTTGGTCATGGCCGAGCAGCTCTTC. Residues: CASSLVMAEQLF. The chain uses TRBV5-1 and TRBJ2-1; D remains unclear. CDR3 length: 12 amino acids. Germline V lookup: CDR1 SGHRS, CDR2 YFSETQ.